The 9 T cell receptor beta chains in this list originate from one sample, sequenced in a study of T cell repertoires in cytomegalovirus infection (dated by TCRdb to about 2019). For these receptors, no antigen is known. Instrument on record: Illumina HiSeq 1500. TCRdb itself trimmed the public reads at Q25 with fastp, ran MiXCR and retained productive beta chains. Each CDR3 protein gets just one entry, which takes the most common genes and DNA from the rows behind it. Across this sample there are approximately 990,000 distinct CDR3 sequences, with roughly 30% seen only once. Around 15% of the sample goes to the ten largest clones. Interpreted using the paper, the treatment or condition label stands for: in vitro stimulation with specific CMV peptide epitopes to enrich CMV-specific T cells. The sample here was cultured CD8+ T cells from PBMCs, taken from culture after CMV antigen stimulation. The receptors were gathered from a human donor in good health (CMV status not recorded). Some clones in this sample may be carry-over from other donors' samples.

The chain combines TRBV11-2 with TRBJ1-3; D unclear. V lost 6 bases to trimming and J lost 0 bases, with 12 bases between them. The CDR3 has 15 residues. Germline V lookup: CDR1 SGHAT, CDR2 FQNNGV. CDR3: CASRSGRLSGNTIYF. CDR3 sequence (DNA): TGTGCCAGCAGATCCGGACGGCTCTCTGGAAACACCATATATTTT.

This rearrangement joins TRBV5-4 to TRBJ2-7; D is ambiguous. Germline CDR1 is SGHNT and CDR2 is YYREEE (reference sequence). The CDR3 spans 16 residues. Deletions cut 0 bases from V and 4 bases from J, with 17 bases between. CDR3 nucleotides: TGTGCCAGCAGCTTGGCGCCAGACGGCGTGGGGTACGAGCAGTACTTC. It specifies CASSLAPDGVGYEQYF.

There are many counts of this clonotype. The chain links TRBV7-8 to TRBJ2-5, with 7 bases that match TRBD1. The J segment lost 5 bases and the V segment lost 4 bases, leaving 13 bases of the junction unmatched. Germline CDR1 and CDR2: SGHVS and FQNEAQ. This CDR3 contains 16 residues. CDR3 coding DNA: TGTGCCAGCAGCTCGGACAGGCTGTCCCCCCAGGAGACCCAGTACTTC. This sequence encodes CASSSDRLSPQETQYF.

This rearrangement joins TRBV4-3 to TRBJ1-1, with unresolved D. V was pared by 0 bases and J by 5 bases, with 10 bases between. This CDR3 is 14 amino acids long. Germline-derived CDR1 and CDR2 are LGHNA and YSLEER. The CDR3 sequence is CASSQDLRFTEAFF. For the CDR3, the DNA is TGCGCCAGCAGCCAAGATCTGCGGTTTACTGAAGCTTTCTTT.

The chain has TRBV5-5 and TRBJ2-1; 9 bases are shared with TRBD1. Germline loops: CDR1 SGHKS, CDR2 YYEKEE (reference sequence). Losses at the gene ends were 0 bases for V and 3 bases for J; bases not matched to a gene: 4. CDR3 length equals 16 residues. The CDR3 loop is CASSLEGQGFYNEQFF. CDR3 nucleotide sequence: TGTGCCAGCAGCTTGGAGGGACAGGGATTCTACAATGAGCAGTTCTTC. Based on the CDR3 plus reference TRBV5-5 and TRBJ2-1, the full variable domain is DAGVTQSPTHLIKTRGQQVTLRCSPISGHKSVSWYQQVLGQGPQFIFQYYEKEERGRGNFPDRFSARQFPNYSSELNVNALLLGDSALYLCASSLEGQGFYNEQFFGPGTRLTVL.

The table lists this clonotype with a few counts. J is TRBJ2-2 and V is TRBV6-5; 10 bases line up with TRBD1. The CDR3 length is 19 residues. Trimming cost V 0 bases and J 4 bases; bases outside gene matches: 11. The germline CDR1 and CDR2 sequences are MNHEY and SVGAGI. The CDR3 reads CASSYSPGTGDGTTGELFF. Written as DNA, the CDR3 is TGTGCCAGCAGTTACTCTCCCGGGACAGGGGACGGAACCACCGGGGAGCTGTTTTTT.

Worth noting for this clonotype: At one of its ends the junction is not consistent with the germline gene, which may arise from a read error. The chain couples TRBV28 to TRBJ1-2, with a tentative D call TRBD1 (6 bases). Germline V gene sequence: CDR1 MDHEN, CDR2 SYDVKM. The CDR3 sequence is 14 residues long. The CDR3 DNA sequence: TGTGTCAGCATCTTAACAGGGTCCGGCTATGGCTACACCTTC. Translated, it gives CVSILTGSGYGYTF.

V and J are TRBV6-2 or TRBV6-3 and TRBJ2-3; D gene unclear. The germline V gene has CDR1 MNHEY and CDR2 SVGEGT. Trimming took 6 bases from V and 2 from J, leaving 18 bases between them. This CDR3 contains 16 residues. CDR3 DNA: TGTGCCAGCAGCTCCGGACCCAACCCTTCCACAGATACGCAGTATTTT. Translation: CASSSGPNPSTDTQYF.

This clonotype was picked up a small number of times. The chain links TRBV5-6 to TRBJ2-6, with D uncertain. This CDR3 comprises 17 residues. V gave up 3 bases and J gave up 0 bases, with 13 bases separating them. The V gene's germline CDR1 is SGHDT and CDR2 YYEEEE. The CDR3: CASSSLGSTSGANVLTF. As DNA, the CDR3 is TGTGCCAGCAGCTCGCTCGGCAGCACCTCTGGGGCCAACGTCCTGACTTTC.